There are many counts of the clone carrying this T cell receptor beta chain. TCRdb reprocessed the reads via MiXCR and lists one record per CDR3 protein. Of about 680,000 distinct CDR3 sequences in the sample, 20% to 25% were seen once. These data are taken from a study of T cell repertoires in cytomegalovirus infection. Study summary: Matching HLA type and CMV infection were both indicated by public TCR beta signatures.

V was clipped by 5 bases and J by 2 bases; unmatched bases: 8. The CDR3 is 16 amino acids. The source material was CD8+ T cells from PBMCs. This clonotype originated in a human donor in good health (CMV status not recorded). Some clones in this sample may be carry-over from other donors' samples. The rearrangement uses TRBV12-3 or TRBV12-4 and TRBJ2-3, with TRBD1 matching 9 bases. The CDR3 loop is CASSPPRDRDTDTQYF. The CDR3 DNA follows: TGTGCCAGCAGTCCCCCCCGGGACAGGGACACAGATACGCAGTATTTT.